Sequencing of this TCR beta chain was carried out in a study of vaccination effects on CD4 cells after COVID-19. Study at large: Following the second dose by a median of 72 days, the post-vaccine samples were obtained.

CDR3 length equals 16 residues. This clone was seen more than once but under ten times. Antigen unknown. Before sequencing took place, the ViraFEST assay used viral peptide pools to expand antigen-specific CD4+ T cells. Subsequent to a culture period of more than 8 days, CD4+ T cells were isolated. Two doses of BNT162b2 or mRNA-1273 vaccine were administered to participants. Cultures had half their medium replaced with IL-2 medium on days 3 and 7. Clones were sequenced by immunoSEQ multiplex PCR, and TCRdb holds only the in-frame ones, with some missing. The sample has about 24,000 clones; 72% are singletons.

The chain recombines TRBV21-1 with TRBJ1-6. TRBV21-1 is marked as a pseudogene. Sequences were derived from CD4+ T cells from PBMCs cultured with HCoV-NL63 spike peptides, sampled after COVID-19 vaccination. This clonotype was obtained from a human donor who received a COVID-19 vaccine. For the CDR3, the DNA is TGTGCCAGCAGCAAATCTTGCGGGTCCTATAATTCACCCCTCCACTTT. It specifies CASSKSCGSYNSPLHF.